This TCR beta chain was recovered during a study of cytomegalovirus exposure and HLA in healthy donors. CDR1 and CDR2 (germline): SSHAT, FNYEAQ (reference sequence). The CDR3 loop spans 16 amino acids. The PCR was carried out with 60 Vbeta primers and 13 Jbeta primers. The repertoire was sequenced with immunoSEQ multiplex PCR; TCRdb's copy has only in-frame clones and lacks some. The sample holds over 100,000 clones, roughly 80% seen once. Concerning this clone: At one end, the junction sequence differs from germline, possibly due to a read error.

Sequencing used PBMCs. The TCR sequence derives from a female donor in good health and CMV-seronegative. The chain uses TRBV7-7 and TRBJ2-1; 13 bases agree with TRBD2. CDR3 protein: CASSLATSGGATKQFF. The DNA of the CDR3 is TGTGCTAGCAGCTTAGCCACTAGCGGGGGGGCTACTAAGCAGTTCTTC.